A selection of T cell receptor beta chains follows, all from one sample in a study of identical twins. TCRdb fed the 5' RACE reads into MiXCR, producing one record per CDR3 protein. Of a few hundred thousand distinct CDR3 sequences listed, under 12% are singletons. The sequenced material came from memory T cells sorted from blood. The receptors were sampled from a middle-aged man in good health. Each CDR3 is given with its conserved first and last residue. The D gene is left open where the match is weak. Some rows have no size entry. The others give once, few or many, or a class for an expanded clone.

J,V,D,size,CDR3,DNA
TRBJ2-2,TRBV3-1,-,-,CASSPGTRLNAGELFF,TGTGCCAGCAGCCCCGGGACCCGACTTAACGCCGGGGAGCTGTTTTTT
TRBJ1-5,TRBV6-5,-,many,CASSYGGAGQPQHF,TGTGCCAGCAGTTACGGGGGGGCGGGTCAGCCCCAGCATTTT
TRBJ2-1,TRBV20-1,TRBD2,-,CSARDGAGGQRNEQFF,TGCAGTGCTAGAGATGGGGCGGGGGGGCAAAGGAATGAGCAGTTCTTC
TRBJ2-2,TRBV24-1,-,many,CATSVRAGELFF,TGTGCCACCAGTGTCCGGGCCGGGGAGCTGTTTTTT
TRBJ1-1,TRBV10-3,-,many,CAISNKLQNTEAFF,TGTGCCATCAGTAATAAATTACAGAACACTGAAGCTTTCTTT
TRBJ2-1,TRBV12-3/TRBV12-4,TRBD2,many,CALGLAARNEQFF,TGTGCCTTGGGACTAGCGGCGCGCAATGAGCAGTTCTTC
TRBJ1-1,TRBV7-9,TRBD1,-,CASSPTGALNTEAFF,TGTGCCAGCAGCCCGACAGGGGCTTTAAACACTGAAGCTTTCTTT
TRBJ2-7,TRBV10-3,TRBD1,-,CAISEGSGTGVSEQYF,TGTGCCATCAGTGAAGGGAGCGGGACAGGGGTATCCGAGCAGTACTTC
TRBJ2-5,TRBV6-5,TRBD1,-,CASSSTQGARETQYF,TGTGCCAGCAGTTCTACTCAGGGGGCGCGGGAGACCCAGTACTTC
TRBJ2-7,TRBV4-1,-,-,CASSQVQGMGHEQYF,TGCGCCAGCAGCCAAGTACAGGGAATGGGCCACGAGCAGTACTTC
TRBJ2-3,TRBV4-1,TRBD2,-,CASSQDSGGSPTDTQYF,TGCGCCAGCAGCCAAGATAGCGGGGGGAGCCCCACAGATACGCAGTATTTT
TRBJ1-1,TRBV18,-,many,CASSPGQMNTEAFF,TGTGCCAGCTCACCAGGACAGATGAACACTGAAGCTTTCTTT
TRBJ2-5,TRBV5-1,-,few,CASSVYTGTEGETQYF,TGCGCCAGCAGCGTATACACAGGGACCGAAGGGGAGACCCAGTACTTC
TRBJ2-1,TRBV7-8,-,-,CASSLVVLHTLNNEQFF,TGTGCCAGCAGCTTAGTCGTTCTCCACACCCTAAACAATGAGCAGTTCTTC
TRBJ2-4,TRBV11-2,TRBD2,many,CASSLQAGGAVAKNIQYF,TGTGCCAGCAGTTTACAGGCGGGGGGCGCAGTGGCCAAAAACATTCAGTACTTC
TRBJ1-5,TRBV7-9,-,many,CASSREGGADSNQPQHF,TGTGCCAGCAGCCGTGAAGGGGGGGCAGATAGCAATCAGCCCCAGCATTTT
TRBJ2-7,TRBV3-1,-,many,CASSQSSIQQYF,TGTGCCAGCAGCCAATCCTCGATCCAGCAGTACTTC
TRBJ1-4,TRBV2,-,few,CASRPGQSRGEKLFF,TGTGCCAGCAGACCCGGACAGTCTCGGGGTGAAAAACTGTTTTTT
TRBJ2-3,TRBV20-1,-,many,CSARRLDTQYF,TGCAGTGCTAGACGCTTAGATACGCAGTATTTT
TRBJ2-6,TRBV7-9,-,few,CASNSGLSGANVLTF,TGTGCCAGCAATTCAGGGCTATCTGGGGCCAACGTCCTGACTTTC
TRBJ2-7,TRBV4-1,-,few,CASSQDSGDSYEQYF,TGCGCCAGCAGCCAAGATTCTGGGGACTCCTACGAGCAGTACTTC
TRBJ2-1,TRBV7-9,-,few,CASSSNTGGWWNEQFF,TGTGCCAGCAGCAGCAATACGGGTGGGTGGTGGAATGAGCAGTTCTTC
TRBJ1-2,TRBV6-1,TRBD1,few,CASTREGANYGYTF,TGTGCCAGCACCCGAGAGGGGGCCAACTATGGCTACACCTTC
TRBJ1-1,TRBV18,-,-,CASSPTDGNTEAFF,TGTGCCAGCTCACCTACCGACGGAAACACTGAAGCTTTCTTT
TRBJ1-6,TRBV4-2,-,-,CASSPQLSSYNSPLHF,TGTGCCAGCAGCCCTCAGCTGAGCTCCTATAATTCACCCCTCCACTTT
TRBJ2-6,TRBV4-1,-,many,CASSQVLRNSGANVLTF,TGCGCCAGCAGCCAAGTACTACGGAACTCTGGGGCCAACGTCCTGACTTTC
TRBJ2-3,TRBV28,TRBD2,few,CATVLAGATDTQYF,TGTGCCACAGTCCTAGCGGGAGCGACTGATACGCAGTATTTT
TRBJ1-2,TRBV3-1,TRBD1,few,CASRQDNRGRYGYTF,TGTGCCAGCCGCCAGGACAACAGGGGGAGGTATGGCTACACCTTC
TRBJ2-1,TRBV2,-,-,CASSEIALSSYNEQFF,TGTGCCAGCAGCGAGATAGCGTTGAGCTCCTACAATGAGCAGTTCTTC
TRBJ1-2,TRBV10-3,-,many,CAISEYKDYGYTF,TGTGCCATCAGTGAATACAAGGACTATGGCTACACCTTC
TRBJ2-1,TRBV11-2,-,-,CASSLGTLTTYNEQFF,TGTGCCAGCAGCTTAGGTACCTTAACCACCTACAATGAGCAGTTCTTC
TRBJ1-5,TRBV3-1,-,-,CASSQDLSPNQPQHF,TGTGCCAGCAGCCAAGATTTGTCACCGAATCAGCCCCAGCATTTT
TRBJ1-3,TRBV20-1,-,-,CSARDIISGNTIYF,TGCAGTGCTAGGGACATAATCTCTGGAAACACCATATATTTT
TRBJ2-7,TRBV7-9,-,many,CASSFLGRAAYEQYF,TGTGCCAGCAGCTTCCTGGGCAGGGCGGCCTACGAGCAGTACTTC
TRBJ1-1,TRBV5-1,-,many,CASSSRTGASTEAFF,TGCGCCAGCAGCAGCCGGACGGGGGCCAGCACTGAAGCTTTCTTT
TRBJ1-4,TRBV12-3/TRBV12-4,-,-,CASIRTLGEKLFF,TGTGCCAGCATCCGGACCCTGGGGGAAAAACTGTTTTTT
TRBJ2-7,TRBV4-3,TRBD1,few,CASSLGQGTGEQYF,TGCGCCAGCAGCCTGGGACAGGGGACGGGCGAGCAGTACTTC
TRBJ1-1,TRBV4-3,-,many,CASSYGQRDTEAFF,TGCGCCAGCAGCTACGGACAGAGAGACACTGAAGCTTTCTTT
TRBJ1-2,TRBV29-1,-,many,CSAPYFLVENGYTF,TGCAGCGCCCCATACTTCTTGGTGGAGAATGGCTACACCTTC
TRBJ1-2,TRBV7-9,-,-,CASSLALGQGYTF,TGTGCCAGCAGCTTAGCGCTCGGGCAGGGCTACACCTTC
TRBJ2-6,TRBV12-3/TRBV12-4,TRBD1,many,CASSFDRGASGANVLTF,TGTGCCAGCAGTTTTGACAGGGGGGCCTCTGGGGCCAACGTCCTGACTTTC
TRBJ2-7,TRBV4-2,TRBD2,-,CASQGAGDSEQYF,TGTGCCAGCCAGGGAGCGGGGGACTCCGAGCAGTACTTC
TRBJ1-4,TRBV5-1,-,-,CASSPWSVGQLDEKLFF,TGCGCCAGCAGCCCCTGGAGTGTCGGGCAGTTGGATGAAAAACTGTTTTTT
TRBJ2-5,TRBV29-1,-,many,CSVMFGQETQYF,TGCAGCGTGATGTTTGGCCAAGAGACCCAGTACTTC
TRBJ2-3,TRBV20-1,-,many,CSAGGGAGDTQYF,TGCAGTGCAGGTGGGGGGGCAGGAGATACGCAGTATTTT
TRBJ2-3,TRBV10-2,-,-,CASSDPGGGQDTQYF,TGCGCCAGCAGTGACCCGGGGGGCGGGCAGGATACGCAGTATTTT
TRBJ1-1,TRBV10-3,-,many,CAISDWGGTEAFF,TGTGCCATCAGTGATTGGGGAGGGACTGAAGCTTTCTTT
TRBJ2-1,TRBV4-3,-,few,CASSQVLGGRVDEQFF,TGCGCCAGCAGCCAAGTTCTAGGGGGGCGCGTCGATGAGCAGTTCTTC
TRBJ2-3,TRBV11-2,TRBD2,many,CASSYRLAGPTDTQYF,TGTGCCAGCAGCTACCGACTAGCGGGGCCAACAGATACGCAGTATTTT
TRBJ1-6,TRBV30,-,few,CAWSVRRARGGSYNSPLHF,-
TRBJ2-3,TRBV5-1,-,-,CASSLGGASTDTQYF,TGCGCCAGCAGCTTGGGAGGGGCTAGCACAGATACGCAGTATTTT
TRBJ2-1,TRBV12-3/TRBV12-4,-,few,CASSSQGPRYNEQFF,TGTGCCAGCAGTTCCCAGGGCCCCCGGTACAATGAGCAGTTCTTC
TRBJ1-2,TRBV28,-,few,CASSLWSGNYGYTF,TGTGCCAGCAGTTTATGGTCCGGTAACTATGGCTACACCTTC
TRBJ1-6,TRBV14,-,-,CASSQVGGGGNSPLHF,TGTGCCAGCAGCCAAGTCGGTGGGGGCGGTAATTCACCCCTCCACTTT
TRBJ2-1,TRBV11-2,-,-,CASSFPVNEQFF,TGTGCCAGCAGCTTCCCGGTCAATGAGCAGTTCTTC
TRBJ2-1,TRBV7-2,TRBD2,many,CASSPVLREVYNEQFF,TGTGCCAGCAGCCCAGTCTTACGGGAGGTCTACAATGAGCAGTTCTTC
TRBJ2-1,TRBV7-9,-,-,CASSPVSGQFF,TGTGCCAGCAGCCCCGTAAGCGGACAGTTCTTC